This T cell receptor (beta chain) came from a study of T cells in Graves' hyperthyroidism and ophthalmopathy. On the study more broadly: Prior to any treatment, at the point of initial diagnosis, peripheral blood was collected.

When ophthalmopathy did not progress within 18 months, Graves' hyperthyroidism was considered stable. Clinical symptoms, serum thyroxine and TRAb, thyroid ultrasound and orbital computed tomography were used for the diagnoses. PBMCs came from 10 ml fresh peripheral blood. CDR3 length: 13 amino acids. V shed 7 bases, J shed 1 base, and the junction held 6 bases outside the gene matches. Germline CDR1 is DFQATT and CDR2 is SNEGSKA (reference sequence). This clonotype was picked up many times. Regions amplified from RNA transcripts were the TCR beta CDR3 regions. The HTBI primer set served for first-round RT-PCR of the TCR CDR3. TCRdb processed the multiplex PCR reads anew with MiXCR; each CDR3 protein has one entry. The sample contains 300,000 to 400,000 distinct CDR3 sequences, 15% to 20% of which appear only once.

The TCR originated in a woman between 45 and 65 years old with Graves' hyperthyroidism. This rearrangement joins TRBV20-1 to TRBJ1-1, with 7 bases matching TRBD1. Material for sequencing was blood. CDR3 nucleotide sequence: TGCAGTGACTCGGGGACAGAGAACACTGAAGCTTTCTTT. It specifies CSDSGTENTEAFF.